The subject of this entry is one T cell receptor beta chain. In the authors' methods: The assay estimated nucleated cells by amplifying reference gene primers. Sequencing was performed with immunoSEQ multiplex PCR; in TCRdb, only in-frame clones are kept and a portion is missing. V and J calls and clone size are given by that table; D and trimming were obtained from the DNA. This table holds around 87,000 clones, about 76% found once. This sample is part of a study of blood T cell repertoires in COVID-19. Overall study context: The origin of the acute and convalescent COVID-19 samples was the United States, Italy and Spain. In each case, the material was cDNA or gDNA derived from T cells, B-cell-depleted T cells, or PBMCs.

Trimming cost V 5 bases and J 0 bases; bases outside gene matches: 6. This CDR3 region has 14 residues. Looked up from germline, CDR1 is DFQATT and CDR2 is SNEGSKA (reference sequence). This TCR was recovered from a woman of 80 years or more with acute or convalescent COVID-19. The specimen was peripheral blood. V gene TRBV20-1 combines with J gene TRBJ2-7, with 8 bases fitting TRBD1. The CDR3 DNA reads as TGCAGTGCTCGTGACAGGGGTATCTCCTACGAGCAGTACTTC. Protein product: CSARDRGISYEQYF.